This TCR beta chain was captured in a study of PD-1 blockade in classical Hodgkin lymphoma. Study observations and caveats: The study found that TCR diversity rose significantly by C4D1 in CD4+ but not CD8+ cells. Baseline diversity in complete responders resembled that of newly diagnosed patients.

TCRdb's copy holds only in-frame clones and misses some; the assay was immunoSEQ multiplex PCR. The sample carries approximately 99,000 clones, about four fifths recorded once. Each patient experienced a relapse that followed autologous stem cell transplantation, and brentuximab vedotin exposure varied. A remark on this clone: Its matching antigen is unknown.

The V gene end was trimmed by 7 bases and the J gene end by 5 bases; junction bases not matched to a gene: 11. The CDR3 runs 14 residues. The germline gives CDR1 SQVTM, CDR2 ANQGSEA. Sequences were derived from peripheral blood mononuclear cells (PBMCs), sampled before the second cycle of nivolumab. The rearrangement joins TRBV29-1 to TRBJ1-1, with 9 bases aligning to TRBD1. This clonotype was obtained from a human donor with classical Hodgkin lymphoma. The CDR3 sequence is CSALGQGRWTEAFF. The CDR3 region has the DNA TGCAGCGCCCTAGGACAGGGGAGATGGACTGAAGCTTTCTTT.